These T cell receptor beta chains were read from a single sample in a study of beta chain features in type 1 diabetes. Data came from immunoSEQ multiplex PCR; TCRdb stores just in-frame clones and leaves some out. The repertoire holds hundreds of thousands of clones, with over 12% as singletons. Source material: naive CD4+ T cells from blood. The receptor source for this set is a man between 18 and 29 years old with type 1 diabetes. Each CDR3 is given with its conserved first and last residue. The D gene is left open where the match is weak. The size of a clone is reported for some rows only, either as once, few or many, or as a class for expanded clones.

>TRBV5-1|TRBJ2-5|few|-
TGCGCCAGCAGCTTGGTTCCGGGGCCCGAGACCCAGTACTTC
CASSLVPGPETQYF
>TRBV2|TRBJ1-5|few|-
TGTGCCAGCGGGGAGCCCCAGCATTTT
CASGEPQHF
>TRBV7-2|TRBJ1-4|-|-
TGTGCCAGCAGCTCGACTCGCACCGAAAAACTGTTTTTT
CASSSTRTEKLFF
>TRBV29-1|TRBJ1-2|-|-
TGCAGCGTCGAGCGGGGGCCCTATGGCTACACCTTC
CSVERGPYGYTF
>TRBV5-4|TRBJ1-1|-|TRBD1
TGTGCCAGCAGCGCGGGACAGCCGAACACTGAAGCTTTCTTT
CASSAGQPNTEAFF
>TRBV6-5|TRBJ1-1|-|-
TGTGCCAGCAGTTATAGGAATGCGAACACTGAAGCTTTCTTT
CASSYRNANTEAFF
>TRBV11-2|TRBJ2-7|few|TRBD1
TGTGCCAGCAGCACCCGGGACAGGGCCCCCTACGAGCAGTACTTC
CASSTRDRAPYEQYF
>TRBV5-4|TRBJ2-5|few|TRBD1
TGTGCCAGCAGCTCGGGACAGGTTAGGGAGACCCAGTACTTC
CASSSGQVRETQYF
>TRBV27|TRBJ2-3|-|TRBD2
TGTGCCACTCCAAGCGGGACCGCTAGCACAGATACGCAGTATTTT
CATPSGTASTDTQYF
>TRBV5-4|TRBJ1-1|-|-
TGTGCCAGCAGCTTGGTTCAGGAGAACACTGAAGCTTTCTTT
CASSLVQENTEAFF
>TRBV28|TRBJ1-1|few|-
TGTGCCAGCAGTTTGCAAGGGATGAACACTGAAGCTTTCTTT
CASSLQGMNTEAFF
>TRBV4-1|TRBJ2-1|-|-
TGCGCCAGCAGCCAAGATCACGACACCTACAATGAGCAGTTCTTC
CASSQDHDTYNEQFF
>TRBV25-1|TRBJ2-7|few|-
TGCGCTCGAGGGAGACTGAACCCCTACGAGCAGTACTTC
CARGRLNPYEQYF
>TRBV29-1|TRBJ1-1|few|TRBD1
TGCAGCGCCGGACGACAGGGGGGTACTGAAGCTTTCTTT
CSAGRQGGTEAFF
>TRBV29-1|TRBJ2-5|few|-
TGCAGCGTTCGGGTCACGTCGGGGGAGACCCAGTACTTC
CSVRVTSGETQYF
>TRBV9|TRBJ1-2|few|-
TGTGCCAGCAGCGCGACAGGAATAGGCTATGGCTACACCTTC
CASSATGIGYGYTF
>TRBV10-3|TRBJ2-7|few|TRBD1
TGTGCCATCAGTGACTACGGACAGGGGAACTCCTACGAGCAGTACTTC
CAISDYGQGNSYEQYF
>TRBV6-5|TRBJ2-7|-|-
TGTGCCAGCAGTTACTCGAGCGAGTCCTACGAGCAGTACTTC
CASSYSSESYEQYF
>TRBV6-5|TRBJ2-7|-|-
TGTGCCAGCAGTCCTAATCCGGGTCGGGAGCAGTACTTC
CASSPNPGREQYF
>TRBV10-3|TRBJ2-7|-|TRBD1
TGTGCCATCAGTGAGCCGGGACAGGCCAGCGGCGAGCAGTACTTC
CAISEPGQASGEQYF
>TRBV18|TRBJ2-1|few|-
TGTGCCAGCTCCTCTCCTAGCACCGATGAGCAGTTCTTC
CASSSPSTDEQFF
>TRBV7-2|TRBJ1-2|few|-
TGTGCCAGCAGCTTTCAGGGGTCGGACTATGGCTACACCTTC
CASSFQGSDYGYTF
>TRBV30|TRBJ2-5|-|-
TGTGCCTGGAGCCTCGACAGAAGGTTGGAGACCCAGTACTTC
CAWSLDRRLETQYF
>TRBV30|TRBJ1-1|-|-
TGTGCCTGGAGTTCACAGGGTGGTCCTGAAGCTTTCTTT
CAWSSQGGPEAFF
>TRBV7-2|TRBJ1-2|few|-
TGTGCCAGCAGCTCTTCGGGACATCTCTATGGCTACACCTTC
CASSSSGHLYGYTF
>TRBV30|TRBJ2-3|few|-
TGTGCCTGGAGTGTAAGATCAGATACGCAGTATTTT
CAWSVRSDTQYF
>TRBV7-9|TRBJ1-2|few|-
TGTGCCAGCAGTCTGGAGACGGCGGGGTATGGCTACACCTTC
CASSLETAGYGYTF
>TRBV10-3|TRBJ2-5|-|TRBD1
TGTGCCACGGATCCGGGACAGCAAGAGACCCAGTACTTC
CATDPGQQETQYF
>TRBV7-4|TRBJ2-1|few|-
TGTGCCAGCTTTCAGGAAGGAGAGTTCTTC
CASFQEGEFF
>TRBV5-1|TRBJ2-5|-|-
TGCGCCAGCAGCTTCGGGCGGCAAGAGACCCAGTACTTC
CASSFGRQETQYF
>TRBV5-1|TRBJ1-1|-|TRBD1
TGCGCCAGCAGCACCTATAGGACAGGGGGCACTGAAGCTTTCTTT
CASSTYRTGGTEAFF
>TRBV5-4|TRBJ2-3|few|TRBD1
TGTGCCAGCAGCTACAGGACAGGGGACACAGATACGCAGTATTTT
CASSYRTGDTDTQYF
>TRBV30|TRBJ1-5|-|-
TGTGCCTGGACCCCCCAGGGCCAGTCGCCCCAGCATTTT
CAWTPQGQSPQHF
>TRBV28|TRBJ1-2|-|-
TGTGCCAGCAGCTCTGACAGGCAGGGCTACACCTTC
CASSSDRQGYTF
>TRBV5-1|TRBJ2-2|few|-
TGCGCCAGCAGCTTTTCTGGAAACACCGGGGAGCTGTTTTTT
CASSFSGNTGELFF
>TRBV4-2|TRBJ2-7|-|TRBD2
TGTGCCAGCAGCCTCCGGACTAGCGGGACCTACGAGCAGTACTTC
CASSLRTSGTYEQYF
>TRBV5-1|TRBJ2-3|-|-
TGCGCCAGCAGCTCCCCCGATAGCACAGATACGCAGTATTTT
CASSSPDSTDTQYF
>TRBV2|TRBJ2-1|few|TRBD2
TGTGCCAGCAGTGAAGGTATATTTTCTGGGCTAGCGGAGTTTTTCGAGTTCTTC
CASSEGIFSGLAEFFEFF
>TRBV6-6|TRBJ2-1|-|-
TGTGCCAGCAGTGCGGGACTTACGTACAATGAGCAGTTCTTC
CASSAGLTYNEQFF
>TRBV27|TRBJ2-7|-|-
TGTGCCAGCAGTTTCCCCGAAACCAGGGACGAGCAGTACTTC
CASSFPETRDEQYF
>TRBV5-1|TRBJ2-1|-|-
TGCGCCAGCAGCTTGGGTTCAGAATTTTACAATGAGCAGTTCTTC
CASSLGSEFYNEQFF
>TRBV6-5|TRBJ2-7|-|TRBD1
TGTGCCAGTGGGGGACAGGCACCCTACGAGCAGTACTTC
CASGGQAPYEQYF
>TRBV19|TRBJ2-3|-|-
TGTGCCAGTAGTATGATGGGGGGCACAGATACGCAGTATTTT
CASSMMGGTDTQYF
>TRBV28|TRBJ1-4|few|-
TGTGCCAGCAGTTTAAATCTGGCGAAACTGTTTTTT
CASSLNLAKLFF
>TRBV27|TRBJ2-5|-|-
TGTGCCAGCAGCCGACGTGTGGGAGAGACCCAGTACTTC
CASSRRVGETQYF
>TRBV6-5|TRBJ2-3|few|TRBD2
TGTGCCAGCAGTCACTCCTATCTAGCGGGAGAGGATACGCAGTATTTT
CASSHSYLAGEDTQYF
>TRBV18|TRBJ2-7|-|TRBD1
TGTGCCAGCTCACCCCGGGACAGGAGCTCCTACGAGCAGTACTTC
CASSPRDRSSYEQYF
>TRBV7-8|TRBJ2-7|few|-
TGTGCCAGCAGCTTAGCGCGAAGTTGGGAGCAGTACTTC
CASSLARSWEQYF
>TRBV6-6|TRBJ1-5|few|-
TGTGCCAGCAGTTACGGGACGGGGCGGAATCAGCCCCAGCATTTT
CASSYGTGRNQPQHF
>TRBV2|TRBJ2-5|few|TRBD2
TGTGCCAGCAGGGGGGGGGCCCAGTACTTC
CASRGGAQYF
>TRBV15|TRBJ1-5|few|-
TGTGCCACCCGGCAGGGGAATCAGCCCCAGCATTTT
CATRQGNQPQHF
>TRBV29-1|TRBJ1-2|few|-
TGCAGCGTTGAACAGGTGGGCTACACCTTC
CSVEQVGYTF
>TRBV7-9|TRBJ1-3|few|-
TGTGCCAGCAGCCCTGGAAGGGTGGTTGGAAACACCATATATTTT
CASSPGRVVGNTIYF
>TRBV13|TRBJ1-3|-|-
TGTGCCACCTCGAGGGGCTCTGGAAACACCATATATTTT
CATSRGSGNTIYF
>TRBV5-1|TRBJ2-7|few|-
TGCGCCAGCAGCGCTACAGGGCTGAGTTACGAGCAGTACTTC
CASSATGLSYEQYF